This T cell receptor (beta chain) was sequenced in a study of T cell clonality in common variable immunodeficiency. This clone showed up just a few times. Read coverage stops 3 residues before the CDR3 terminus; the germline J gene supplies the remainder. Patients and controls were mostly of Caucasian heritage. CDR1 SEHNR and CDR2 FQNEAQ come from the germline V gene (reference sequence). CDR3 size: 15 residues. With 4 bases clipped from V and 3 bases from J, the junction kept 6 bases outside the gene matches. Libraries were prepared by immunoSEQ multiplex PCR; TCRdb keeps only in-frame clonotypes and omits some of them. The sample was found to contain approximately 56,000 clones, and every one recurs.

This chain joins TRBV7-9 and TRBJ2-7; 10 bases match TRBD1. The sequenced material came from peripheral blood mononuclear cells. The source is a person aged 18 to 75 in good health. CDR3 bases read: TGTGCCAGCAGCTCCTGGACAGGGGGGGGCTACGAG. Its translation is CASSSWTGGGYE. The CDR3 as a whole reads CASSSWTGGGYEQYF.